One and the same sample provided the 30 T cell receptor beta chains below, sequenced in a study of control samples from healthy donors and cancer patients. Method: immunoSEQ multiplex PCR; TCRdb's copy keeps in-frame clones and lacks some. The table includes tens of thousands of clones, approximately 88% detected once. The specimen sequenced was PBMCs. Receptors originate from a man between 65 and 79 years old with lung cancer.

The chain recombines TRBV3-1 (or the pseudogene TRBV3-2) with TRBJ1-4; 12 nucleotides match TRBD1. The CDR3 totals 18 residues. V was pared by 0 bases and J by 3 bases, with 5 bases of the junction left unmatched. Germline V gene lookup returns CDR1 LGHDT and CDR2 YNNKEL (reference sequence). The CDR3 loop is CASSQDSGTGGSNEKLFF. CDR3 nucleotides: TGTGCCAGCAGCCAAGATTCCGGGACAGGGGGCTCTAATGAAAAACTGTTTTTT.

The V gene is TRBV6-5, the J gene TRBJ1-4; 11 bases are shared with TRBD1. V lost 6 bases, J lost 7 bases, and 7 bases stayed unmatched. Germline CDR1 and CDR2: MNHEY and SVGAGI. The CDR3 runs to 15 residues. The CDR3 nucleotides are TGTGCCAGCAGCGGAGGCGGGACAGGGGGTGAAAAACTGTTTTTT. This sequence encodes CASSGGGTGGEKLFF.

V and J are TRBV7-3 and TRBJ1-1; unclear D gene. CDR3 length: 13 residues. Trimming removed 0 bases from V and 1 base from J, with 3 bases in between. Germline loops: CDR1 SGHTA, CDR2 FQGTGA. CDR3 residues: CASSLTQNTEAFF. In DNA form, the CDR3 reads TGTGCCAGCAGCTTAACACAGAACACTGAAGCTTTCTTT.

The V gene is TRBV9, the J gene TRBJ1-3, with 7 nucleotides matching TRBD1. The CDR3 sequence is 17 residues long. J gave up 5 bases and V 1 base, and 12 bases lay outside the gene matches. Germline CDR1 is SGDLS and CDR2 is YYNGEE. The DNA of the CDR3 is TGTGCCAGCAGCGTAAATCTCGCCGGGACAGCTAGAAACACCATATATTTT. It specifies CASSVNLAGTARNTIYF.

The chain carries TRBV4-1 and TRBJ1-2, with a possible D match to TRBD1 (6 bases). The V and J ends lost 1 base and 1 base respectively, with 13 bases between them. The CDR3 is made up of 16 amino acids. Germline loops: CDR1 MGHRA, CDR2 YSYEKL. Here the CDR3 DNA reads TGCGCCAGCAGCCAAGGAGCCGGGACAAGTAACTATGGCTACACCTTC. Protein product: CASSQGAGTSNYGYTF.

The rearrangement joins TRBV18 to TRBJ1-4, with 8 bases that match TRBD1. The CDR3 has 18 amino acids. The germline V gene encodes CDR1 KGHSH and CDR2 LQKENI. Trimming took 4 bases from V and 3 from J; bases not matched to a gene: 13. The CDR3 loop is CASSLNRQGARANEKLFF. The CDR3, as DNA: TGTGCCAGCTCACTCAATCGGCAGGGGGCGAGAGCTAATGAAAAACTGTTTTTT. Full variable domain (missing parts from reference TRBV18 and TRBJ1-4): NAGVMQNPRHLVRRRGQEARLRCSPMKGHSHVYWYRQLPEEGLKFMVYLQKENIIDESGMPKERFSAEFPKEGPSILRIQQVVRGDSAAYFCASSLNRQGARANEKLFFGSGTQLSVL.

This clone was detected once. The rearrangement uses TRBV9 and TRBJ2-7; D is unresolved. Trimming left V 0 bases short and J 2 bases short, with 9 bases between. The CDR3 covers 14 residues. Germline V lookup: CDR1 SGDLS, CDR2 YYNGEE. CDR3 nucleotides: TGTGCCAGCAGCGTAGGCCCAGCTACCTACGAGCAGTACTTC. It yields the protein CASSVGPATYEQYF.

The chain recombines TRBV29-1 with TRBJ2-1; a possible D gene is TRBD1 (6 bases). Germline V gives CDR1 SQVTM, CDR2 ANQGSEA. V was pared by 2 bases and J by 6 bases, with 8 bases between. The CDR3 is 12 amino acids. The CDR3 DNA is TGCAGCGTTGAAACGACAGGCAATGAGCAGTTCTTC. This codes for CSVETTGNEQFF.

The table lists this clone with a count of one. The chain couples TRBV6-4 to TRBJ1-2; D gene unclear. The V gene lost 2 bases and the J gene lost 6 bases, with 13 bases spanning the gap. The CDR3 runs 14 residues. CDR1 is MRHNA, CDR2 SNTAGT, per germline. CDR3 nucleotides: TGTGCCAGCAGTGACCGAGAGGGTATCGATGGCTACACCTTC. This sequence encodes CASSDREGIDGYTF.

The sample holds one count of this clone. The gene calls are TRBV19 and TRBJ1-4, with 7 bases fitting TRBD1. CDR3 length: 15 amino acids. Germline CDR1 LNHDA, CDR2 SQIVND (reference sequence). V lost 5 bases and J lost 4; bases outside the gene matches: 7. The CDR3 DNA reads TGTGCCAGTAGTTCTATAGGGACAGATAATGAAAAACTGTTTTTT. Protein sequence: CASSSIGTDNEKLFF.

V usage is TRBV7-9 and J usage is TRBJ2-3; unclear D gene. Germline V lookup: CDR1 SEHNR, CDR2 FQNEAQ (reference sequence). The CDR3 has 14 amino acids. Trimming pared 6 bases from V and 1 base from J, leaving 11 bases between. The CDR3 coding sequence is TGTGCCAGCAGTCGCTCAACGGGCACAGATACGCAGTATTTT. It codes for CASSRSTGTDTQYF.

The chain employs TRBV10-3 and TRBJ1-6; no definite D call. CDR1 is ENHRY, CDR2 SYGVKD, per germline. V was shortened by 6 bases and J by 7 bases, with 7 bases between the two germline ends. The CDR3 sequence is 12 residues long. CDR3 region: CAISDGNSPLHF. The DNA of the CDR3 is TGTGCCATCAGCGACGGAAATTCACCCCTCCACTTT.

This clone turned up a few times. The chain recombines TRBV5-1 with TRBJ2-1; 11 bases line up with TRBD1. CDR1 and CDR2 (germline): SGHRS, YFSETQ. The J segment lost 0 bases and the V segment lost 5 bases, leaving 4 bases of the junction unmatched. The CDR3 has 16 amino acids. The CDR3 reads CASSSGTGGSYNEQFF. The DNA for the CDR3 is TGCGCCAGCAGTTCCGGGACAGGGGGCTCCTACAATGAGCAGTTCTTC.

V usage is TRBV6-5 and J usage is TRBJ2-2; no clear D gene. CDR3 length: 15 residues. Per germline, CDR1 MNHEY and CDR2 SVGAGI. Deletions cut 0 bases from V and 4 bases from J, with 9 bases between. Here the CDR3 reads CASSYSKDGTGELFF. The CDR3 DNA reads TGTGCCAGCAGTTACTCGAAGGATGGCACCGGGGAGCTGTTTTTT.

This clone appeared once. The J gene is TRBJ2-2, the V gene TRBV19; possibly TRBD1 or TRBD2 for D (5 bases each). Per germline, CDR1 LNHDA and CDR2 SQIVND (reference sequence). Between the trimmed V and J ends, which lost 3 bases and 4 bases, there was a span of 12 bases. This CDR3 comprises 15 residues. DNA for the CDR3: TGTGCCAGTAGTATTAGAATCGGGGCCACCGGGGAGCTGTTTTTT. Its protein is CASSIRIGATGELFF.

About this clone: This is likely an artifact of a read error, given a far larger clone one base away. This sequence joins TRBV5-4 and TRBJ2-1; 8 positions match TRBD1. In germline, CDR1 is SGHNT, CDR2 YYREEE (reference sequence). This CDR3 is 13 amino acids long. J lost 8 bases, V lost 1 base, and 2 bases had no gene match. CDR3 loop: CASSLTGGYEQFF. The CDR3 nucleotides read TGTGCCAGCAGCTTGACAGGGGGTTATGAGCAGTTCTTC.

This chain joins TRBV19 and TRBJ1-2; tentative D call: TRBD1 (5 bases). The V gene's germline CDR1 is LNHDA and CDR2 SQIVND (reference sequence). The CDR3 covers 14 residues. V was cut by 1 base and J by 2 bases, with 8 bases left in between. The CDR3 reads CASSIGGDNYGYTF. CDR3 nucleotide sequence: TGTGCCAGTAGTATAGGGGGCGACAACTATGGCTACACCTTC.

The table lists this clone with a few counts. This chain uses TRBV3-1 (or the pseudogene TRBV3-2) with TRBJ1-5; D gene uncertain. Trimming pared 2 bases from V and 0 bases from J, leaving 2 bases between. Germline CDR1 is LGHDT and CDR2 is YNNKEL (reference sequence). CDR3 size: 13 residues. The CDR3 region has the DNA TGTGCCAGCAGCCAATTTAGCAATCAGCCCCAGCATTTT. Translated: CASSQFSNQPQHF.

The chain carries TRBV11-2 and TRBJ1-3; no firm D call. CDR1 is SGHAT and CDR2 is FQNNGV in the germline V gene. The CDR3 is 16 amino acids. Trimming removed 2 bases from V and 0 bases from J, with 11 bases in between. The CDR3 DNA reads TGTGCCAGCAGCTTAATAGCCCCAGTCTCTGGAAACACCATATATTTT. Its translation: CASSLIAPVSGNTIYF. The full variable domain, its missing parts supplied by reference TRBV11-2 and TRBJ1-3, is EAGVAQSPRYKIIEKRQSVAFWCNPISGHATLYWYQQILGQGPKLLIQFQNNGVVDDSQLPKDRFSAERLKGVDSTLKIQPAKLEDSAVYLCASSLIAPVSGNTIYFGEGSWLTVV.

J is TRBJ2-1 and V is TRBV5-1; tentative D call: TRBD1 (6 bases). The CDR3 totals 15 residues. With 3 bases removed from V and 0 bases from J, the gap between germline ends came to 10 bases. The germline V gene encodes CDR1 SGHRS and CDR2 YFSETQ. CDR3 nucleotide sequence: TGCGCCAGCAGCTGGGCGGACAGCTCCTACAATGAGCAGTTCTTC. Amino acid sequence: CASSWADSSYNEQFF.

CDR3 coding DNA: TGTGCCAGCAGCTTAGATTGGGGCGGAAACACTGAAGCTTTCTTT. Translating gives CASSLDWGGNTEAFF. The rearrangement joins TRBV7-2 to TRBJ1-1; D possibly corresponds to TRBD1 (5 bases). V was shortened by 1 base and J by 2 bases, with 11 bases between the two germline ends. In germline, CDR1 is SGHTA, CDR2 FQGNSA. The CDR3 consists of 15 residues.

The gene calls are TRBV7-9 and TRBJ1-2; 7 bases align to TRBD1. Germline V gives CDR1 SEHNR, CDR2 FQNEAQ (reference sequence). This CDR3 has 13 residues. V trimming: 5 bases; J trimming: 8 bases; junction bases outside the gene matches: 8. CDR3 sequence (DNA): TGTGCCAGCAGCGTGACAGGGACCCGGGGCTACACCTTC. It is translated as CASSVTGTRGYTF.

The gene calls are TRBV20-1 and TRBJ2-2, with a tentative D call TRBD2 (6 bases). Germline V gene sequence: CDR1 DFQATT, CDR2 SNEGSKA (reference sequence). V gave up 3 bases and J gave up 5 bases, with 13 bases separating them. This CDR3 has 14 amino acids. The CDR3 region has the DNA TGCAGTGCTAGTACAACGGAGGGTACCGGGGAGCTGTTTTTT. It specifies CSASTTEGTGELFF.

This chain connects TRBV6-2 or TRBV6-3 to TRBJ2-7, with D perhaps matching TRBD2 (6 bases). Trimming took off 6 bases at V and 4 bases at J, with 16 bases between the two ends. The CDR3 contains 14 residues. Germline V gene lookup returns CDR1 MNHEY and CDR2 SVGEGT. CDR3 amino acids: CASSLGGVKYEQYF. The CDR3 bases are TGTGCCAGCAGCCTCGGGGGAGTTAAATACGAGCAGTACTTC.

This chain joins TRBV7-2 and TRBJ1-1; D might be TRBD1 (5 bases). Germline values: CDR1 SGHTA, CDR2 FQGNSA. V lost 2 bases to trimming and J lost 11 bases, with 12 bases between them. The CDR3 contains 12 residues. The CDR3 spells CASSLRPEGAFF. The DNA of the CDR3 is TGTGCCAGCAGCTTAAGGCCGGAGGGGGCTTTCTTT. The whole variable domain, filled in from reference TRBV7-2 and TRBJ1-1, reads GAGVSQSPSNKVTEKGKDVELRCDPISGHTALYWYRQSLGQGLEFLIYFQGNSAPDKSGLPSDRFSAERTGGSVSTLTIQRTQQEDSAVYLCASSLRPEGAFFGQGTRLTVV.

CDR3: CASSLAVGDPGQPQHF. The CDR3 DNA follows: TGTGCCAGCAGCTTAGCGGTAGGGGATCCTGGGCAGCCCCAGCATTTT. The chain uses TRBV7-6 and TRBJ1-5; D perhaps matches TRBD1 (5 bases). Trimming left V 0 bases short and J 7 bases short, with 16 bases between. Germline CDR1 reads SGHVS; CDR2 reads FNYEAQ. CDR3 length equals 16 residues.

The rearrangement joins TRBV5-4 to TRBJ2-7, with D tentatively TRBD2 (6 bases). The V end lost 6 bases, the J end lost 3 bases, and 16 bases lay between the germline ends. The CDR3 runs to 14 residues. Per germline, CDR1 SGHNT and CDR2 YYREEE (reference sequence). This CDR3 reads CASNEGGSYYEQYF. The CDR3, as DNA: TGTGCCAGCAACGAGGGAGGCTCCTACTACGAGCAGTACTTC. Filled out from reference TRBV5-4 and TRBJ2-7, the complete variable domain reads ETGVTQSPTHLIKTRGQQVTLRCSSQSGHNTVSWYQQALGQGPQFIFQYYREEENGRGNFPPRFSGLQFPNYSSELNVNALELDDSALYLCASNEGGSYYEQYFGPGTRLTVT.

J is TRBJ1-5 and V is TRBV4-3; D unclear. In germline, CDR1 is LGHNA, CDR2 YSLEER. Trimming stripped 5 bases from V and 4 bases from J, with 9 bases between. The CDR3 totals 13 residues. The CDR3 protein is CASSVRTNQPQHF. CDR3 DNA sequence: TGCGCCAGCAGCGTTCGCACGAATCAGCCCCAGCATTTT.

This clone showed up just once. This chain uses TRBV30 with TRBJ1-3, with D maybe TRBD1 (5 bases). CDR1 is GTSNPN, CDR2 SVGIG, per germline (reference sequence). This CDR3 is built from 15 residues. Between the trimmed V and J ends, which lost 0 bases and 2 bases, there was a span of 11 bases. The chain's CDR3 is CAWSVLVGAGNTIYF. The CDR3 DNA is TGTGCCTGGAGTGTACTGGTAGGGGCTGGAAACACCATATATTTT. The full variable domain, its missing parts supplied by reference TRBV30 and TRBJ1-3, is SQTIHQWPATLVQPVGSPLSLECTVEGTSNPNLYWYRQAAGRGLQLLFYSVGIGQISSEVPQNLSASRPQDRQFILSSKKLLLSDSGFYLCAWSVLVGAGNTIYFGEGSWLTVV.

The chain recombines TRBV5-1 with TRBJ1-4; 7 bases agree with TRBD1. Trimming removed 1 base from V and 5 bases from J; junction bases left unmatched: 8. The CDR3 loop spans 16 amino acids. Germline V gives CDR1 SGHRS, CDR2 YFSETQ. The CDR3 is CASSLRPRDSNEKLFF. CDR3 sequence (DNA): TGCGCCAGCAGCTTGCGCCCCCGGGACAGCAATGAAAAACTGTTTTTT. The variable domain in full, completed from reference TRBV5-1 and TRBJ1-4, reads KAGVTQTPRYLIKTRGQQVTLSCSPISGHRSVSWYQQTPGQGLQFLFEYFSETQRNKGNFPGRFSGRQFSNSRSEMNVSTLELGDSALYLCASSLRPRDSNEKLFFGSGTQLSVL.